This T cell receptor (beta chain) is from a study of T cells in Graves' hyperthyroidism and ophthalmopathy. TCR beta CDR3 region amplification was performed from RNA transcripts. First-round RT-PCR of the TCR CDR3 relied on the HTBI primer set. In TCRdb, the multiplex PCR reads were re-called with MiXCR into one record per CDR3 protein. The sample consists of approximately 400,000 distinct CDR3 sequences, more than 20% of them appearing once. The TCR was taken from a man aged 45-65 years with Graves' hyperthyroidism. Material for sequencing was blood.

The CDR3 bases are TGTGCCAGCAGTGTGGGTGGACAGCCCCAGCATTTT. Protein: CASSVGGQPQHF. The rearrangement joins TRBV12-3 or TRBV12-4 to TRBJ1-5; D unresolved. The CDR3 extends over 12 amino acids. Trimming shortened V by 5 bases and J by 7 bases, and 9 bases separated the two germline ends.